These T cell receptor beta chains were read from a single sample in a study of T cells in Graves' hyperthyroidism and ophthalmopathy. Each CDR3 protein gets one entry after TCRdb re-called the multiplex PCR reads with MiXCR. Of roughly 740,000 distinct CDR3 sequences in the sample, roughly 15% are singletons; the top ten hold over 7.5%. Material for sequencing was blood. All receptors derive from a man between 18 and 29 years old with Graves' hyperthyroidism. Each CDR3 is given without its conserved first and last residue. Expanded clones get a size class; other rows say once, few or many, or leave the size out.

V gene	clone size	J gene	CDR3 protein
TRBV2	many	TRBJ1-1	ASSVGSNTEAF
TRBV29-1	few	TRBJ2-7	SVFTHEQY
TRBV4-1	few	TRBJ1-1	ASSQNTDPGTEAF
TRBV20-1	few	TRBJ1-1	SASQGGRNTEAF
TRBV27	NA	TRBJ2-7	ASSTGGPPAEQY
TRBV20-1	many	TRBJ2-6	SAKEQGSGANVLT
TRBV12-3/TRBV12-4	many	TRBJ1-5	ASSLSRARNQPQH
TRBV9	few	TRBJ2-5	ASSVASGRAVETQY
TRBV12-3/TRBV12-4	many	TRBJ2-1	ASSFRDREYNEQF
TRBV12-3/TRBV12-4	many	TRBJ2-7	ASSLSGYEQY
TRBV5-1	many	TRBJ1-4	ASSFDTPTNEKLF
TRBV6-2/TRBV6-3	many	TRBJ1-5	ASSSRQGARSNQPQH
TRBV20-1	many	TRBJ2-7	SARKSQGRLAYEQY
TRBV7-6	NA	TRBJ2-3	ASSLRLLAGGADTQY
TRBV20-1	NA	TRBJ2-7	SARESSISYEQY
TRBV7-2	many	TRBJ1-4	ASSYQGATNEKLF
TRBV25-1	NA	TRBJ1-3	ASSELRGLAGNTIY
TRBV20-1	many	TRBJ2-5	SASAPVGGETQY
TRBV28	many	TRBJ2-3	ASSLVGEPADTQY
TRBV9	NA	TRBJ1-4	ASSPWTGTREKLF
TRBV20-1	many	TRBJ1-1	SASWMNTEAF
TRBV11-3	many	TRBJ2-1	ASSLDTAGGGNEQF
TRBV20-1	NA	TRBJ2-1	SAPRGGPKQF
TRBV13	few	TRBJ2-1	ASSPSTRGYNEQF
TRBV3-1	many	TRBJ2-7	ASSIQGRGVYEQY
TRBV12-5	NA	TRBJ2-1	ASGAGQAPNEQF
TRBV10-2	few	TRBJ1-1	ASSTDRANTEAF
TRBV24-1	many	TRBJ2-1	ATRTANEQF
TRBV5-8	few	TRBJ1-1	ASSFGTGYTEAF
TRBV5-1	few	TRBJ1-6	ASKSGELRNSPLH
TRBV6-2/TRBV6-3	NA	TRBJ2-3	ASSYSGTLLKNTQY
TRBV19	NA	TRBJ2-1	ASRDREGYSVGEQF
TRBV6-2/TRBV6-3	many	TRBJ2-1	ASSHAGGPYNEQF
TRBV29-1	few	TRBJ2-3	SAVQRGSTDTQY
TRBV28	few	TRBJ2-7	ASSLSGFLSYEQY
TRBV11-3	NA	TRBJ2-6	ASSRGQGQTGANVLT
TRBV28	many	TRBJ2-7	ASSLYQGVTYEQY
TRBV19	NA	TRBJ2-7	ASSPRDREVYVQY
TRBV28	few	TRBJ2-7	ASSLWGDRGHEQY
TRBV28	few	TRBJ2-7	VSSLLGGVGISEQY
TRBV30	NA	TRBJ2-7	AWSVQTEGYEQY
TRBV6-2/TRBV6-3	NA	TRBJ1-1	ASSYSRGARTEAF
TRBV10-2	NA	TRBJ2-7	ASSESGSRTFSYEQY
TRBV14	NA	TRBJ2-4	ASSLLGLAENIQY
TRBV11-2	many	TRBJ1-1	ASSLDPGGNTEAF
TRBV2	few	TRBJ1-5	ASSEAVSQH
TRBV28	many	TRBJ1-4	ASSLTGAYEKLF
TRBV5-1	NA	TRBJ2-1	ASSFRGLGYNEQF
TRBV4-2	NA	TRBJ2-2	ASSRSAGDTGELF
TRBV29-1	few	TRBJ1-1	SVRTDDTEAF
TRBV9	many	TRBJ1-1	ASSVEGRYEAF
TRBV5-1	NA	TRBJ2-5	ASSQSRTGGAETQY
TRBV20-1	many	TRBJ2-3	SARTSGRGSTDTQY
TRBV6-5	many	TRBJ2-1	ASSYGVADNNEQF
TRBV10-3	few	TRBJ2-2	AISVDGTGELF
TRBV4-2	NA	TRBJ1-6	ASSQEQGPNSPLH
TRBV2	NA	TRBJ1-5	ASKVGGASNQPQH